These 5 T cell receptor beta chains originate from one sample sequenced in a study of identical twins (dated by TCRdb to about 2016). Libraries came from 5' RACE. Instrument on record: Illumina HiSeq 2000. TCRdb redid the processing of the public reads, applying fastp at Q25 and MiXCR, and retained in-frame beta chains. When rows share a CDR3 protein, they turn into one entry using the most common DNA and genes. The sample table holds 200,000 to 250,000 distinct CDR3 sequences, of which approximately 12% were seen once. Roughly 4.2% of the sample comes from the top ten. These same data were also listed under a study on yellow fever vaccine responses in identical twins.

Source material: memory (CD45RO+) T cells sorted from blood. The meaning of the sample's cell subset or site label: CD45RO+ enriched T cells. Every receptor here comes from a woman aged 18-29 years in good health.

V gene TRBV7-3 combines with J gene TRBJ2-2; 10 bases line up with TRBD1. Germline loops: CDR1 SGHTA, CDR2 FQGTGA. V gave up 5 bases and J gave up 3 bases; unmatched junction bases: 9. This CDR3 comprises 17 residues. The CDR3 loop reads CASSLSRDRGYTGELFF. DNA for the CDR3: TGTGCCAGCAGCCTAAGCCGGGACAGGGGTTACACCGGGGAGCTGTTTTTT.

This clonotype appeared a few times. V gene TRBV7-2 combines with J gene TRBJ1-2; D is possibly TRBD1 (5 bases). The CDR3 spans 13 residues. Germline CDR1 is SGHTA and CDR2 is FQGNSA. V was cut by 8 bases and J by 8 bases, with 18 bases left in between. The CDR3 spells CASSNRNPTGYTF. DNA of the CDR3: TGTGCCAGCTCCAACAGGAACCCCACCGGCTACACCTTC. The whole variable domain, filled in from reference TRBV7-2 and TRBJ1-2, reads GAGVSQSPSNKVTEKGKDVELRCDPISGHTALYWYRQSLGQGLEFLIYFQGNSAPDKSGLPSDRFSAERTGGSVSTLTIQRTQQEDSAVYLCASSNRNPTGYTFGSGTRLTVV.

This clonotype was counted ten times or more. The chain uses TRBV15 and TRBJ2-3, with D possibly matching TRBD1 (5 bases). The germline V and J ends were trimmed by 4 bases and 4 bases, with 15 bases remaining between them. This CDR3 has 15 residues. CDR1 is LNHNV, CDR2 YYDKDF, per germline (reference sequence). CDR3 residues: CATSTGLWLADTQYF. CDR3 coding DNA: TGTGCCACCAGCACAGGGTTGTGGTTAGCAGATACGCAGTATTTT.

This clonotype has a count of ten or more. The gene calls are TRBV7-2 and TRBJ2-4; D may be TRBD1 (5 bases). In germline, CDR1 is SGHTA, CDR2 FQGNSA. The germline V and J ends were trimmed by 3 bases and 0 bases, with 15 bases remaining between them. The CDR3 length is 17 residues. The CDR3 nucleotides are TGTGCCAGCAGCTTCCCGACAGAATCGTTAGCCAAAAACATTCAGTACTTC. It translates to CASSFPTESLAKNIQYF.

The V gene is TRBV7-8, the J gene TRBJ2-5; possible D gene TRBD1, 5 bases. V dropped 1 base and J dropped 3 bases, with 9 bases sitting between them. The CDR3 sequence is 14 residues long. From germline, CDR1 is SGHVS and CDR2 FQNEAQ. Here the CDR3 reads CASSLGQTKETQYF. CDR3 coding DNA: TGTGCCAGCAGCTTAGGACAGACAAAAGAGACCCAGTACTTC.